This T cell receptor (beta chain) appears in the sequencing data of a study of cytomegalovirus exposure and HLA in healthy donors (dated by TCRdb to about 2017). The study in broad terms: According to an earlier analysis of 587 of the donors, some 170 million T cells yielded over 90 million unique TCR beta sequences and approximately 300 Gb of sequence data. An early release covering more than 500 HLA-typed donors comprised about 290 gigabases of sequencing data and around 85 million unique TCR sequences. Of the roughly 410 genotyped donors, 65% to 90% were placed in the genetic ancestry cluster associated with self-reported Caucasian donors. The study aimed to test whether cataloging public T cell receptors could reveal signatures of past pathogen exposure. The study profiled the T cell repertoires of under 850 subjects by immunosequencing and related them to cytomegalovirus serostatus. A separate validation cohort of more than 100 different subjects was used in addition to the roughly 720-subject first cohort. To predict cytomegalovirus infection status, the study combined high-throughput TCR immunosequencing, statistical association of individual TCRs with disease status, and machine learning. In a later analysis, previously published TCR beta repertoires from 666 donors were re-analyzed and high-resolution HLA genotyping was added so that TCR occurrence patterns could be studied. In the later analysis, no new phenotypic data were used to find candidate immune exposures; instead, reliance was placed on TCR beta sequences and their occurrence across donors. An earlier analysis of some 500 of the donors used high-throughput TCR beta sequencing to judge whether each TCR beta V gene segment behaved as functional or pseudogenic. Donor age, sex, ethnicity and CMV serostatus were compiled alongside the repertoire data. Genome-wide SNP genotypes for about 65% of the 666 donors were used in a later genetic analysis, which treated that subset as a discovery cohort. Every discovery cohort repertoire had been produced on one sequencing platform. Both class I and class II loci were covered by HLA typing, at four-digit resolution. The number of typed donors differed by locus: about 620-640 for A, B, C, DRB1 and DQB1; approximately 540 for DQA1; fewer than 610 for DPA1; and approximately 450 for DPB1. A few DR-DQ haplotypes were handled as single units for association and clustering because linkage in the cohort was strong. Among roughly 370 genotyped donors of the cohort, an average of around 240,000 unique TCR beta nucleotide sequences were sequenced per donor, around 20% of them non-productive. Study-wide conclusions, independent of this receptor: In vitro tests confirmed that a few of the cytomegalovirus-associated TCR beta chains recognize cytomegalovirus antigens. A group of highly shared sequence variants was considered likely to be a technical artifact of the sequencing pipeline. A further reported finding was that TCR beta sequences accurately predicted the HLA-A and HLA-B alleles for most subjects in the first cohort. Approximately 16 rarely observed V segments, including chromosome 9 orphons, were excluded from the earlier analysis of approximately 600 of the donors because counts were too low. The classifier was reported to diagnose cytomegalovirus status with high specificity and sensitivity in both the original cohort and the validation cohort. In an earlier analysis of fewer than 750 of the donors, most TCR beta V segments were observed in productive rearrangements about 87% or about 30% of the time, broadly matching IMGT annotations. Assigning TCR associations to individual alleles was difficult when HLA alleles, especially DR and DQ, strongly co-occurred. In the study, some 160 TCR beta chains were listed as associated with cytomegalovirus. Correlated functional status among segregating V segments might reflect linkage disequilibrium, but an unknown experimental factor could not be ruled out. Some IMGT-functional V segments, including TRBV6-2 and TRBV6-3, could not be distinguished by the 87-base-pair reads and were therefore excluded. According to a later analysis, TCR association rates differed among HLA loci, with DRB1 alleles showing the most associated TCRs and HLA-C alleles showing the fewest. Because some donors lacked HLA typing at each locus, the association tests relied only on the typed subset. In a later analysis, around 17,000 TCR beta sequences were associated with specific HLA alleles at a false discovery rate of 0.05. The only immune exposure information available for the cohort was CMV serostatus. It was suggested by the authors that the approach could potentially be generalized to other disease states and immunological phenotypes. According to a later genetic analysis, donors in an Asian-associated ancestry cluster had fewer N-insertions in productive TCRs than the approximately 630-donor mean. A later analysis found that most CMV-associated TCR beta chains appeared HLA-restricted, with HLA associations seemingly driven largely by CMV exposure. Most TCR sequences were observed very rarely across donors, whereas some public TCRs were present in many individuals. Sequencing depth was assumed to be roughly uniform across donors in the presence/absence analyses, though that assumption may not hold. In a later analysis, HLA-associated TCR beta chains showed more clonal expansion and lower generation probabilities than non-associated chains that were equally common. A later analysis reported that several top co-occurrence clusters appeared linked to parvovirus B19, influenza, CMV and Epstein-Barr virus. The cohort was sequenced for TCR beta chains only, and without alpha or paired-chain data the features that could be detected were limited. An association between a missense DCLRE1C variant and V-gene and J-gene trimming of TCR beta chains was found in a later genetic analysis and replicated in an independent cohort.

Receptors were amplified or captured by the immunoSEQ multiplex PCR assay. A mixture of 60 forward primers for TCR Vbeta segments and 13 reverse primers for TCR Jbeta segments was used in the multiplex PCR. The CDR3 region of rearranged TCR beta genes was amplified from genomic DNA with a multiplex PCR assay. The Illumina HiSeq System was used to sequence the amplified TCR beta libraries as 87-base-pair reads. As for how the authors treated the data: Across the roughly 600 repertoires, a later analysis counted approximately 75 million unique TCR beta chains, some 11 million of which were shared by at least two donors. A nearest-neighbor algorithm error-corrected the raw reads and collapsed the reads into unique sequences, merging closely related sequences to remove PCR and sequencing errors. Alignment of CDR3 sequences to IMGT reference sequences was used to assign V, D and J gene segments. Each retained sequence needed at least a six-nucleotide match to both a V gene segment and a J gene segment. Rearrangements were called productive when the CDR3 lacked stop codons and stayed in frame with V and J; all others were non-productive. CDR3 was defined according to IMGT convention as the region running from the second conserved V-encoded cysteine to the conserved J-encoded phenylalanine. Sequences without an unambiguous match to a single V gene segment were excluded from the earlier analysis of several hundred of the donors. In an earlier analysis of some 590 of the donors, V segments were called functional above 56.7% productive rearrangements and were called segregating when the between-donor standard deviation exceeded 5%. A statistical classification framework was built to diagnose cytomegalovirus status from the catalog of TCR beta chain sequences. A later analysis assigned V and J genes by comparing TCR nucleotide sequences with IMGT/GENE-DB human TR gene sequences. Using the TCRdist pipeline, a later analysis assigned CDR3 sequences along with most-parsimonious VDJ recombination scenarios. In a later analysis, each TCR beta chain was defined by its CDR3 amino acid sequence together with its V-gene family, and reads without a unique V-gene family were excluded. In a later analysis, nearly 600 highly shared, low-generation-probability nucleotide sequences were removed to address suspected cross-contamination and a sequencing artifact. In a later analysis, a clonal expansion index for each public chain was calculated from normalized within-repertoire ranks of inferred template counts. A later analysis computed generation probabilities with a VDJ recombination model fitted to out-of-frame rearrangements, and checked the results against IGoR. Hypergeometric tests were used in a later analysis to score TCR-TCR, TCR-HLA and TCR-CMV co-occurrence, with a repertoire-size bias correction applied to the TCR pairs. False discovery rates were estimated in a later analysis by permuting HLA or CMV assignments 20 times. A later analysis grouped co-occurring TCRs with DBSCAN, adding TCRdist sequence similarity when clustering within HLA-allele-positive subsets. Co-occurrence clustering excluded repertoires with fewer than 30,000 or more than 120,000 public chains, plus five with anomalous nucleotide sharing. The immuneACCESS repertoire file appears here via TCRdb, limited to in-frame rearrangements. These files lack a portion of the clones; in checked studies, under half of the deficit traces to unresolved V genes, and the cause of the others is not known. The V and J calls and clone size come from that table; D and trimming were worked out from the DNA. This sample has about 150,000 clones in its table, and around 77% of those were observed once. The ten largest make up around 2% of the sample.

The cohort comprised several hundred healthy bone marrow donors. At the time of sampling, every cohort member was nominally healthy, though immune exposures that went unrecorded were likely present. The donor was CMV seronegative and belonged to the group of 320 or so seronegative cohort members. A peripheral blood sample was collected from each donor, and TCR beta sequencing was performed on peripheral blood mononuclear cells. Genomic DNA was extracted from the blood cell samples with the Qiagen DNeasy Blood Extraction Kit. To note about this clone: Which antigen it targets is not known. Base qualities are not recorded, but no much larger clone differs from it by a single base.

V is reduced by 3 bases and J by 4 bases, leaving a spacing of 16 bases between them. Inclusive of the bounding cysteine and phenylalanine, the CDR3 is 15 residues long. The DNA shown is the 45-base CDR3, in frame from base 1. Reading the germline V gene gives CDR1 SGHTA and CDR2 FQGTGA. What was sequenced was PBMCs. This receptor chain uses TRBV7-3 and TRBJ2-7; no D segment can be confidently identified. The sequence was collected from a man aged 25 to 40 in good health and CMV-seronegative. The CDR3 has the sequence CASSFGPEQPYEQYF. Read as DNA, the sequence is TGTGCCAGCAGCTTTGGGCCGGAACAGCCGTACGAGCAGTACTTC.